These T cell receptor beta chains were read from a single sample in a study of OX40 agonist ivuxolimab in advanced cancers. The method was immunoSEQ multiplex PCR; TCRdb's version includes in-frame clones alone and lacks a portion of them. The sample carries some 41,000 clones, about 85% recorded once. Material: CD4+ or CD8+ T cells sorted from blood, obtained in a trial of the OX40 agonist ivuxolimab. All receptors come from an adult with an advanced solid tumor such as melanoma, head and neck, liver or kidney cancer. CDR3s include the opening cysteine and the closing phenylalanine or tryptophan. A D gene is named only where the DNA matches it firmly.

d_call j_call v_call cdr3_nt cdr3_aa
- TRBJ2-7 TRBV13 TGTGCCAGCAGCTCCCCGGCGGCTCTAGACTTC CASSSPAALDF
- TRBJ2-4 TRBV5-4 TGTGCCAGCAGCTTGGGGGGGGACGACATTCAGTACTTC CASSLGGDDIQYF
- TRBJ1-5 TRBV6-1 TGTGCCAGCGAAGGGGAGGGTTATAGCAATCAGCCCCAGCATTTT CASEGEGYSNQPQHF
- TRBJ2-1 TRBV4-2 TGTGCCAGCAGCCACACCCCGCCCGGACTAGGGGGGGCCTACAATGAGCAGTTCTTC CASSHTPPGLGGAYNEQFF
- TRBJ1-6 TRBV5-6 TGTGCCAGCAGCGGCCTAAAGGAGGGGTATAATTCACCCCTCCACTTT CASSGLKEGYNSPLHF
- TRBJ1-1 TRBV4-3 TGCGCCAGCAGCCACTATTCGGGAACTGAAGCTTTCTTT CASSHYSGTEAFF
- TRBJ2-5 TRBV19 TGTGCCAGTAGTATAGATCTTGACAGGTGGGAGACCCAGTACTTC CASSIDLDRWETQYF
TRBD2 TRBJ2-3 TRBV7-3 TGTGCCAGCAGCTTAAGTAGCGGGGGAGAGGAAAGCACAGATACGCAGTATTTT CASSLSSGGEESTDTQYF
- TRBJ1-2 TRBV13 TGTGCCAGCAGCTTAGGATTAACGATTGAGGACTATGGCTACACCTTC CASSLGLTIEDYGYTF
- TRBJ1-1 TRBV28 TGTGCCAGCAGTTTTATGTCGGACAGTCTGAACACTGAAGCTTTCTTT CASSFMSDSLNTEAFF
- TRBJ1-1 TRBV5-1 TGCGCCAGCAGCTCTCATCATGACGGGGGCGAGGTCACTGAAGCTTTCTTT CASSSHHDGGEVTEAFF